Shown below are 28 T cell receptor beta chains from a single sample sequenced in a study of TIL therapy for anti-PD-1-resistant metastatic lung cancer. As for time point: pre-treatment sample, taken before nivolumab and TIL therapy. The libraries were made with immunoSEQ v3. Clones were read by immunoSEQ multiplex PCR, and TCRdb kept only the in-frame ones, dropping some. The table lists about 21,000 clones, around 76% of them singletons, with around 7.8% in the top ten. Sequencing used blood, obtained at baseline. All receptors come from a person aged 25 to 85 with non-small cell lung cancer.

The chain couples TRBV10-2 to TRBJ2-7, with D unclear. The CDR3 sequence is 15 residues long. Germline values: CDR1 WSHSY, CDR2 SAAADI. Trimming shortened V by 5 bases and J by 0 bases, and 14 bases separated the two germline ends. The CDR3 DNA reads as TGCGCCAGCAGTAATTCCCACGGCAGCTCCTACGAGCAGTACTTC. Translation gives CASSNSHGSSYEQYF.

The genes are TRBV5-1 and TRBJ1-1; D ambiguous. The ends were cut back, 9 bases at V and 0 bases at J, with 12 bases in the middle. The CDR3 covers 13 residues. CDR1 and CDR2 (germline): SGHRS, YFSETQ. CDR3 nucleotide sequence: TGCGCCACCTCGGCGGGAGTGAACACTGAAGCTTTCTTT. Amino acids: CATSAGVNTEAFF.

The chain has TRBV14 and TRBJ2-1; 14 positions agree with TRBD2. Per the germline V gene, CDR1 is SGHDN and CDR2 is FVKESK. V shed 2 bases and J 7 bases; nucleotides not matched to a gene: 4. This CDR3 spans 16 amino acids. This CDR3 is CASSQLGTSGSNEQFF. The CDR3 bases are TGTGCCAGCAGCCAACTTGGGACTAGCGGGAGTAATGAGCAGTTCTTC.

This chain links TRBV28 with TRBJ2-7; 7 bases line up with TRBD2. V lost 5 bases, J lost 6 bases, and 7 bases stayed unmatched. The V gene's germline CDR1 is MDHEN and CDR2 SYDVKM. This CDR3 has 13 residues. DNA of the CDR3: TGTGCCAGCAGTGCGGGGAGGGGAGTCGAGCAGTACTTC. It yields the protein CASSAGRGVEQYF.

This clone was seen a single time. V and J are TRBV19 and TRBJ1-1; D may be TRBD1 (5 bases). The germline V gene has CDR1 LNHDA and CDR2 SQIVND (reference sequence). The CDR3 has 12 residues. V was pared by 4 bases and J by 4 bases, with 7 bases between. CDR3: CASSRGFTEAFF. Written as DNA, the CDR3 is TGTGCCAGTAGTAGGGGGTTCACTGAAGCTTTCTTT.

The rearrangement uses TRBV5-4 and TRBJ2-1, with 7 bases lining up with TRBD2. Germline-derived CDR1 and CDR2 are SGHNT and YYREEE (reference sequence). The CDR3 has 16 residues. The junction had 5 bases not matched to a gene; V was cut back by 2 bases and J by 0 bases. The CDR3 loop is CASSLLGGSSYNEQFF. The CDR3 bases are TGTGCCAGCAGCTTACTCGGGGGGAGCTCCTACAATGAGCAGTTCTTC.

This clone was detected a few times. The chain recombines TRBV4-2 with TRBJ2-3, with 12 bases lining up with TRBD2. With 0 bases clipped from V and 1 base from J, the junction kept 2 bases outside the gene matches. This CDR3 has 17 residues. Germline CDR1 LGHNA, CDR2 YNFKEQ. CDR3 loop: CASSQDRTSGGTDTQYF. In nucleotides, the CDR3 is TGTGCCAGCAGCCAAGATAGGACTAGCGGGGGCACAGATACGCAGTATTTT.

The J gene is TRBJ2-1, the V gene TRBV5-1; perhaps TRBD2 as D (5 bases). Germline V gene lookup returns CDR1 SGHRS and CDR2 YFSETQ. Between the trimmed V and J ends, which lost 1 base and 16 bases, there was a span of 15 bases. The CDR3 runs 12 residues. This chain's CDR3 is CASSLTERAPFF. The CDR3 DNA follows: TGCGCCAGCAGCTTGACCGAGAGGGCCCCCTTCTTC.

The CDR3 coding sequence is TGTGCCAGCACGGCTTGGGGAACCGGGGAGCTGTTTTTT. This gives the protein CASTAWGTGELFF. The chain joins TRBV27 to TRBJ2-2; D gene uncertain. Germline CDR1 reads MNHEY; CDR2 reads SMNVEV (reference sequence). Trimming stripped 7 bases from V and 5 bases from J, with 11 bases between. The CDR3 has 13 amino acids.

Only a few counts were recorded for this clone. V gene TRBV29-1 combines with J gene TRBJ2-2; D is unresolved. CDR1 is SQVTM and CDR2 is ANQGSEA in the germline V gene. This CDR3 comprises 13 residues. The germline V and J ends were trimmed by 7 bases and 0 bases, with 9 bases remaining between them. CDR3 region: CSARQSNTGELFF. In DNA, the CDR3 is TGCAGCGCCCGTCAATCGAACACCGGGGAGCTGTTTTTT.

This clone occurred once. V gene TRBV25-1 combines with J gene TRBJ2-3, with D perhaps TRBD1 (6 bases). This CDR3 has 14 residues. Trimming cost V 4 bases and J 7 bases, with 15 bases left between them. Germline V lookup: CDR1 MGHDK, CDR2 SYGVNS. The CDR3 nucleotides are TGTGCCAGCAGTGGATACTCGGGACAACATACGCAGTATTTT. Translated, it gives CASSGYSGQHTQYF.

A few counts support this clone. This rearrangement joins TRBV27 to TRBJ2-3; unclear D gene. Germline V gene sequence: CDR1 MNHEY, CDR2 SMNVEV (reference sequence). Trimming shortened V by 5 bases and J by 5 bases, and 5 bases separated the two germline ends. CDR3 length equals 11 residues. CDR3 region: CASSRQDTQYF. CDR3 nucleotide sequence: TGTGCCAGCAGTAGGCAAGATACGCAGTATTTT.

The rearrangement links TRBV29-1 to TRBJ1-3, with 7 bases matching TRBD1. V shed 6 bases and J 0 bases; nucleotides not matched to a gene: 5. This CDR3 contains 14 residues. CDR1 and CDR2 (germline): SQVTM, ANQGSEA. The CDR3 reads CSVNPGGSGNTIYF. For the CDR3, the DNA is TGCAGCGTAAACCCAGGGGGCTCTGGAAACACCATATATTTT.

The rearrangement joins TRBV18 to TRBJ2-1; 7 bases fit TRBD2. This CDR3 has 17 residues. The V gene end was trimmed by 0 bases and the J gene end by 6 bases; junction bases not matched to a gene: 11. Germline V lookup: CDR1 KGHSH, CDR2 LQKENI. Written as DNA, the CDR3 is TGTGCCAGCTCACCACCGGCGGGGGTCCACCCCCTCAATGAGCAGTTCTTC. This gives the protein CASSPPAGVHPLNEQFF. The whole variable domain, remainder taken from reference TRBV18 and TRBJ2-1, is NAGVMQNPRHLVRRRGQEARLRCSPMKGHSHVYWYRQLPEEGLKFMVYLQKENIIDESGMPKERFSAEFPKEGPSILRIQQVVRGDSAAYFCASSPPAGVHPLNEQFFGPGTRLTVL.

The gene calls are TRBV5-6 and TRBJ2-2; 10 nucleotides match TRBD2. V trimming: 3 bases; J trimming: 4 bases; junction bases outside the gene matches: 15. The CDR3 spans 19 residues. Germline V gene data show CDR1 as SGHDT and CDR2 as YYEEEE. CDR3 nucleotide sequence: TGTGCCAGCAGCTACACTGGGGGGACTAGCGCGAGAGTCACCGGGGAGCTGTTTTTT. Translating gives CASSYTGGTSARVTGELFF.

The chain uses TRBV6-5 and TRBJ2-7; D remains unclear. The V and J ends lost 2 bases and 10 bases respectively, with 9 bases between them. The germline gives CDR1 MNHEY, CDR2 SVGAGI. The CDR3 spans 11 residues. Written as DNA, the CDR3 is TGTGCCAGCAGTTACAACCAAATCCAGTACTTC. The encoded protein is CASSYNQIQYF.

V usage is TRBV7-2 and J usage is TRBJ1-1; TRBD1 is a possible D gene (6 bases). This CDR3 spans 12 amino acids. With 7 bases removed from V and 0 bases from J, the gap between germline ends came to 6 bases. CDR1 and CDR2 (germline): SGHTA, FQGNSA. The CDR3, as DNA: TGTGCCAGCAACAGGGTGAACACTGAAGCTTTCTTT. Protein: CASNRVNTEAFF. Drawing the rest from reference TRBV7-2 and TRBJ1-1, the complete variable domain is GAGVSQSPSNKVTEKGKDVELRCDPISGHTALYWYRQSLGQGLEFLIYFQGNSAPDKSGLPSDRFSAERTGGSVSTLTIQRTQQEDSAVYLCASNRVNTEAFFGQGTRLTVV.

The CDR3 coding sequence is TGTGCCAGCAGTAAGTCGCGGGAGGGATTAGTGCAGTACTTC. Its translation: CASSKSREGLVQYF. V is TRBV2 and J is TRBJ2-7, with TRBD2 identical over 9 bases. Germline lookup yields CDR1 SNHLY and CDR2 FYNNEI. The CDR3 is 14 amino acids. J lost 9 bases, V lost 5 bases, and 11 bases had no gene match.

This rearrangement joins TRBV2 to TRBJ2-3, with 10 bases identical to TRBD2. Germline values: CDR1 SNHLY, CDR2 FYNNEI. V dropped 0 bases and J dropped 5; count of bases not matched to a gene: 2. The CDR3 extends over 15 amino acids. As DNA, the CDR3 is TGTGCCAGCAGTGAAGCCCGGACTAGCGGAGATACGCAGTATTTT. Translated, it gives CASSEARTSGDTQYF.

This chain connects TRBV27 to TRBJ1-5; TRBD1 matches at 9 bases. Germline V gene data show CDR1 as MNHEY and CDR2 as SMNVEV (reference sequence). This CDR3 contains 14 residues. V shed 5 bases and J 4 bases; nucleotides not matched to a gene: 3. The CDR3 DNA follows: TGTGCCAGCAGTCCCGGACAGGGGAATCAGCCCCAGCATTTT. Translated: CASSPGQGNQPQHF.

The CDR3 DNA reads as TGTGCCAGCAGCTCTTCTAGTTCGGGGGACACCGGGGAGCTGTTTTTT. Protein sequence: CASSSSSSGDTGELFF. V and J are TRBV7-9 and TRBJ2-2; perhaps TRBD2 as D (6 bases). The CDR3 is 16 amino acids. Germline V gene sequence: CDR1 SEHNR, CDR2 FQNEAQ (reference sequence). V was pared by 4 bases and J by 3 bases, with 15 bases between.

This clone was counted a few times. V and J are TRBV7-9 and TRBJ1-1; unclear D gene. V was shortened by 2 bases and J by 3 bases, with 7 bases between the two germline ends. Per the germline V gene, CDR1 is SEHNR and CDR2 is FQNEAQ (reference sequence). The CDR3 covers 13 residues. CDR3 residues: CASSLTRDTEAFF. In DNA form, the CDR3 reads TGTGCCAGCAGCTTAACTAGGGACACTGAAGCTTTCTTT.

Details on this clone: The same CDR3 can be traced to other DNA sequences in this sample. CDR3 in amino acids: CASSESSGSSYEQYF. The CDR3 region has the DNA TGTGCCAGCAGTGAATCTAGCGGGAGCTCCTACGAGCAGTACTTC. The chain uses TRBV2 and TRBJ2-7; 10 nucleotides agree with TRBD2. The CDR3 has 15 amino acids. CDR1 and CDR2 (germline): SNHLY, FYNNEI. The trim removed 2 bases at V and 0 bases at J, leaving 1 base unmatched. Complete variable domain (other parts from reference TRBV2 and TRBJ2-7): EPEVTQTPSHQVTQMGQEVILRCVPISNHLYFYWYRQILGQKVEFLVSFYNNEISEKSEIFDDQFSVERPDGSNFTLKIRSTKLEDSAMYFCASSESSGSSYEQYFGPGTRLTVT.

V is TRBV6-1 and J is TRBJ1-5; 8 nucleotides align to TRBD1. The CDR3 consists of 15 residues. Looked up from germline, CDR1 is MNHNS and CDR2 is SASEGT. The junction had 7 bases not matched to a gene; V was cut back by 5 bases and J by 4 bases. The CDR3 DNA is TGTGCCAGCAGTATTTCCCAGGGGGCGAATCAGCCCCAGCATTTT. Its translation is CASSISQGANQPQHF.

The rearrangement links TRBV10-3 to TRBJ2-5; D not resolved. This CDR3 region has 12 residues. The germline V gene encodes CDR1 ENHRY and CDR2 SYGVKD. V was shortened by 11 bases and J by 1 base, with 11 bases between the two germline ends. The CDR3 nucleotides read TGTGCCCACGGGCAGATCCAAGAGACCCAGTACTTC. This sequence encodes CAHGQIQETQYF.

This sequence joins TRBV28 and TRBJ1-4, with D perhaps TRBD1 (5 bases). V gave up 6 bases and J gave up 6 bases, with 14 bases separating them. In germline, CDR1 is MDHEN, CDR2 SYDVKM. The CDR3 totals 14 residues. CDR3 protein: CASSPSGMHEKLFF. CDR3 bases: TGTGCCAGCAGCCCTTCAGGGATGCATGAAAAACTGTTTTTT. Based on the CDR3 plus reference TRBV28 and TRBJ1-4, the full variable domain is DVKVTQSSRYLVKRTGEKVFLECVQDMDHENMFWYRQDPGLGLRLIYFSYDVKMKEKGDIPEGYSVSREKKERFSLILESASTNQTSMYLCASSPSGMHEKLFFGSGTQLSVL.

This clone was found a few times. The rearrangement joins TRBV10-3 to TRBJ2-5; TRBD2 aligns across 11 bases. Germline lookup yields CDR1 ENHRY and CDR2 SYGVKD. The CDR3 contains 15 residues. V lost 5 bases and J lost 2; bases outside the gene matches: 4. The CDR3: CAISPGLAAQETQYF. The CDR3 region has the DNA TGTGCCATCAGTCCGGGACTAGCGGCTCAAGAGACCCAGTACTTC.

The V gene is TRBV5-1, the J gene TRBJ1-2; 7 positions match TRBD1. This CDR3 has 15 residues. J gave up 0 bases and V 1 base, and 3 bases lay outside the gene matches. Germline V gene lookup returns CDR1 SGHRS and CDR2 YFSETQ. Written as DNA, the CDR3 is TGCGCCAGCAGCTTGACCGGGACAGCTAACTATGGCTACACCTTC. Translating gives CASSLTGTANYGYTF.